The sequence of this T cell receptor (beta chain) was determined in a study of T cells in Graves' hyperthyroidism and ophthalmopathy (dated by TCRdb to about 2019). Describing the broader study: Peripheral blood was sampled at the time of initial diagnosis, prior to any treatment. For training and testing, the 110 or so patients in the discovery cohort were randomly divided in a 7:3 ratio. Thyroid tissue and blood T-cell repertoires from about six Graves' hyperthyroidism patients were also compared in the study. Prospective prediction of ophthalmopathy was tested in an independent validation cohort consisting of about 20 hyperthyroidism patients and approximately 16 patients who later progressed to ophthalmopathy. TCR V-J signatures able to tell the groups apart were searched for in a discovery cohort of about a hundred patients, of whom fewer than 45 had Graves' ophthalmopathy and 57 had stable Graves' hyperthyroidism. The paper describes TCR Vbeta CDR3 sequencing of 135 peripheral blood samples, made up of approximately 40 ophthalmopathy patients, more than 70 hyperthyroidism patients and 17 progressor patients. After sampling, hyperthyroidism patients received methimazole starting at 30 mg daily, and ophthalmopathy patients received high-dose intravenous methylprednisolone. Findings and caveats that apply to the study as a whole: Blood samples also contained most of the expanded thyroid clonotypes (frequency above 0.001), which suggests that blood repertoires may reflect thyroid immune responses. In cross-validation, a model built on a 13 V-J signature told ophthalmopathy apart from stable hyperthyroidism with 87.88% sensitivity and about 81% specificity, and in testing the same model reached 80%/75%. During validation, the model predicted progression to ophthalmopathy a median of around six months ahead of onset, with around 70% sensitivity and 72.22% specificity. No statistical method was used to fix the sample size in advance, and group allocation was not hidden from the investigators.

The TCR beta CDR3 regions were amplified from the RNA transcripts. For the first round of RT-PCR on the TCR CDR3, the HTBI primer set was used together with the Qiagen OneStep RT-PCR kit. Libraries were constructed in a second round of multiplex PCR, after which size selection and purification were performed. Paired-end sequencing of the libraries was performed with 100 bp reads on an Illumina HiSeq2000. The published analysis was carried out like this. SOAPnuke was used to process the raw data, with reads discarded if the reads contained adapters or uncalled bases, had a mean Phred below 15, or lacked an exact constant-primer or identifier match. High-quality paired reads were merged with COPE v1.2.5, and unique nucleotide sequences were defined as clonotypes. MiTCR v1.1 was used to align the clonotypes against IMGT TRBV, TRBD and TRBJ reference segments. The analysis included only V-J combinations with a frequency above 0.0001, which together covered around 99% of the repertoires. The TCS score was defined as F50 (clonal expansion) divided by E x V (chaos), with BLOSUM62-based TCRdist calculated between CDR3 peptides within each V-J. Welch's t-statistics and random forest reduced 450 to 600 V-J features to 10 to 15, which were used in a naive Bayes classifier (R e1071). Starting from the raw public reads, TCRdb applied fastp trimming at Q25, assembled clones with MiXCR and retained in-frame beta chains. Every CDR3 protein is listed once, alongside the most common genes and DNA of its rows. These V and J calls rely on TCRdb rather than the paper's analysis. Counted in this sample were about 690,000 distinct CDR3 sequences; around 15% of them appeared once. 15% of the sample belongs to the ten largest clones.

This clonotype was seen many times. Its specific antigen is unknown. No base quality information exists; no much larger clone differs at one position. A patient counted as having stable Graves' hyperthyroidism if no progression to ophthalmopathy occurred over 18 months of follow-up. The hyperthyroidism patients were between 18 and 65 years old and newly diagnosed, with a disease duration of less than 2 months. Any patient with an uncontrolled infection, another autoimmune disease, pregnancy or lactation was excluded. Diagnoses were based on clinical symptoms, serum thyroxine and TRAb, thyroid ultrasound and orbital computed tomography. PBMCs were isolated from around 10 ml of fresh peripheral blood by Ficoll-Paque density gradient centrifugation. Total RNA was extracted with Trizol reagent, and quality was checked on an Agilent 2100 Bioanalyzer. The germline V end is reduced by 6 bases and the J end by 0 bases; junction bases left unmatched: 11. Taken from cysteine to phenylalanine, the CDR3 has 17 residues. Only the CDR3 portion is preserved as DNA: 51 bases, with reading frame beginning at the first base. Taken from the germline V gene, the CDR1 and CDR2 loops are SGHAT and FQNNGV.

Sequencing used blood. The origin of this receptor is a man aged 45-60 years with Graves' hyperthyroidism. The chain couples TRBV11-2 to TRBJ2-1, with TRBD1 matching 7 junction bases. At the DNA level, the sequence is TGTGCCAGCAGTCGCCAGGGACAGCTCAACTCCTACAATGAGCAGTTCTTC. Translated, this gives CASSRQGQLNSYNEQFF.